The 23 T cell receptor beta chains in this list originate from one sample, sequenced in a study of blood T cells in healthy people across ages. The second PCR ran roughly 6 to 11 cycles with a sample-barcoded 5' primer and J-beta primers. TCRdb independently ran MiXCR on the 5' RACE reads; one entry per CDR3 protein. The sample shows roughly 1.5 million distinct CDR3 sequences, 40% to 45% of them seen only once. Sequenced sample: blood. Every receptor here comes from a woman aged 18 to 35 in good health.

This clonotype was seen more than once but under ten times. J is TRBJ2-7 and V is TRBV27; TRBD2 matches at 7 bases. V shed 6 bases, J shed 1 base, and the junction held 9 bases outside the gene matches. CDR3 size: 15 residues. The V gene's germline CDR1 is MNHEY and CDR2 SMNVEV (reference sequence). The CDR3, as DNA: TGTGCCAGCAGCCCTCTTCAGCGGGGTTCCTACGAGCAGTACTTC. Protein product: CASSPLQRGSYEQYF.

The chain combines TRBV20-1 with TRBJ2-7; a weak D match, TRBD2 (6 bases). Trimming took 2 bases from V and 7 from J, leaving 15 bases between them. The CDR3 length is 13 residues. CDR1 and CDR2 (germline): DFQATT, SNEGSKA (reference sequence). CDR3 bases: TGCAGTGCTAGACGGGAGAGTAGGAATGAGCAGTACTTC. Protein product: CSARRESRNEQYF.

V usage is TRBV11-2 and J usage is TRBJ2-1, with D unresolved. Trimming shortened V by 5 bases and J by 9 bases, and 11 bases separated the two germline ends. The germline V gene has CDR1 SGHAT and CDR2 FQNNGV. The CDR3 spans 12 residues. CDR3 DNA: TGTGCCAGCAGCCTCGAACGCCCTGAGCAGTTCTTC. This translates into CASSLERPEQFF. The full variable domain, completed using reference TRBV11-2 and TRBJ2-1, is EAGVAQSPRYKIIEKRQSVAFWCNPISGHATLYWYQQILGQGPKLLIQFQNNGVVDDSQLPKDRFSAERLKGVDSTLKIQPAKLEDSAVYLCASSLERPEQFFGPGTRLTVL.

The J gene is TRBJ2-1, the V gene TRBV2; TRBD2 agrees at 12 bases. The DNA matches TRBJ2-7 better at its end, which makes the J call doubtful. The CDR3 runs to 19 residues. From germline, CDR1 is SNHLY and CDR2 FYNNEI. The CDR3 sequence: CASSALGLAGLSSYNEQYF. The DNA of the CDR3 is TGTGCCAGCAGTGCCCTGGGACTAGCGGGCCTCAGCTCCTACAATGAGCAGTACTTC.

This chain's CDR3 is CASSSNRNTEAFF. CDR3 bases: TGTGCCAGCAGTTCCAACAGGAACACTGAAGCTTTCTTT. The V and J genes are TRBV12-3 or TRBV12-4 and TRBJ1-1; D gene ambiguous. V lost 4 bases to trimming and J lost 1 base, with 7 bases between them. The CDR3 covers 13 residues.

The V and J genes are TRBV9 and TRBJ2-5; 10 nucleotides agree with TRBD2. The CDR3 totals 16 residues. Looked up from germline, CDR1 is SGDLS and CDR2 is YYNGEE. Trimming took 0 bases from V and 11 from J; bases not matched to a gene: 13. CDR3 region: CASSVEGLAGVDEQYF. The CDR3 nucleotides read TGTGCCAGCAGCGTAGAGGGTCTAGCGGGGGTGGATGAGCAGTACTTC.

This clonotype has at least ten counts. The CDR3 nucleotides are TGCAGCGTTGTGTCAGGGCCCTACGAGCAGTACTTC. Its translation is CSVVSGPYEQYF. The V gene is TRBV29-1, the J gene TRBJ2-7; tentative D call: TRBD1 (5 bases). The CDR3 contains 12 residues. The V gene lost 4 bases and the J gene lost 2 bases, with 9 bases spanning the gap. CDR1 SQVTM and CDR2 ANQGSEA come from the germline V gene.

The chain is built from TRBV3-1 and TRBJ2-1; D not resolved. The CDR3 totals 16 residues. The V gene lost 0 bases and the J gene lost 2 bases, with 11 bases spanning the gap. From germline, CDR1 is LGHDT and CDR2 YNNKEL (reference sequence). DNA of the CDR3: TGTGCCAGCAGCCAAGATCTGGCAGAGACCTACAATGAGCAGTTCTTC. Protein sequence: CASSQDLAETYNEQFF.

V usage is TRBV12-3 or TRBV12-4 and J usage is TRBJ1-2; D uncertain. The CDR3 totals 14 residues. Trimming took 3 bases from V and 3 from J, leaving 11 bases between them. The CDR3 spells CASSLVRTDYGYTF. In DNA form, the CDR3 reads TGTGCCAGCAGTTTGGTTCGCACGGACTATGGCTACACCTTC.

A few counts support this clonotype. The chain recombines TRBV7-9 with TRBJ2-1, with a tentative D call TRBD2 (5 bases). V lost 2 bases to trimming and J lost 4 bases, with 18 bases between them. The V gene's germline CDR1 is SEHNR and CDR2 FQNEAQ (reference sequence). The CDR3 is 17 residues long. CDR3 sequence reads: CASSLPLHRGSYNEQFF. The CDR3 DNA sequence: TGTGCCAGCAGCTTACCCCTCCATCGGGGTTCTTACAATGAGCAGTTCTTC.

Worth noting for this clonotype: At one end the junction does not follow the germline gene, possibly because of a read error. V gene TRBV12-3 or TRBV12-4 combines with J gene TRBJ2-3; maybe TRBD2 (5 bases). The CDR3 extends over 14 amino acids. The DNA for the CDR3 is TGTGCCAGCAGTACGGGGAGCAGCACGGATACGCACTATTTT. Translated: CASSTGSSTDTHYF.

This clonotype was found once. V is TRBV5-1 and J is TRBJ2-7; 7 bases line up with TRBD1. The V and J ends lost 4 bases and 7 bases, in that order; junction bases with no gene match: 20. The CDR3 runs 17 residues. The germline V gene has CDR1 SGHRS and CDR2 YFSETQ. The CDR3 loop is CASSKTGFGMYSNEQYF. CDR3 nucleotides: TGCGCCAGCAGCAAGACAGGGTTCGGTATGTACAGCAATGAGCAGTACTTC.

This clonotype was found a few times. CDR3 sequence: CASSQDGGTPEAFF. CDR3 sequence (DNA): TGCGCCAGCAGCCAAGATGGGGGTACCCCTGAAGCTTTCTTT. V is TRBV4-1 and J is TRBJ1-1, with D possibly TRBD1 on 5 matching bases. Trimming pared 0 bases from V and 6 bases from J, leaving 11 bases between. Looked up from germline, CDR1 is MGHRA and CDR2 is YSYEKL. CDR3 size: 14 residues.

This clonotype was detected once. This chain joins TRBV20-1 and TRBJ2-1; TRBD1 aligns across 9 bases. Germline lookup yields CDR1 DFQATT and CDR2 SNEGSKA (reference sequence). This CDR3 has 15 amino acids. The junction had 7 bases not matched to a gene; V was cut back by 3 bases and J by 4 bases. The chain's CDR3 is CSASAKGQGYNEQFF. DNA of the CDR3: TGCAGTGCTAGCGCGAAGGGACAGGGTTACAATGAGCAGTTCTTC.

This rearrangement joins TRBV4-3 to TRBJ2-3; 7 bases map to TRBD2. The length of the CDR3 is 16 residues. Trimming removed 0 bases from V and 3 bases from J; junction bases left unmatched: 6. Germline V gene data show CDR1 as LGHNA and CDR2 as YSLEER. The chain's CDR3 is CASSQDLVAGTDTQYF. The CDR3 DNA is TGCGCCAGCAGCCAAGATCTAGTAGCGGGTACAGATACGCAGTATTTT.

CDR3 bases: TGTGCCAGCAGTACGACTCTATCAGGCTACGAGCAGTACTTC. Translating gives CASSTTLSGYEQYF. The V gene is TRBV12-3 or TRBV12-4, the J gene TRBJ2-4; D unclear. The DNA matches TRBJ2-7 better at its end, which makes the J call doubtful. This CDR3 is 14 amino acids long.

V gene TRBV2 combines with J gene TRBJ2-5; 9 positions match TRBD2. The CDR3 extends over 15 amino acids. CDR1 and CDR2 (germline): SNHLY, FYNNEI. The V and J ends lost 5 bases and 4 bases, in that order; junction bases with no gene match: 8. This CDR3 reads CASSNGGGALETQYF. The CDR3 DNA follows: TGTGCCAGCAGTAACGGCGGGGGGGCGCTAGAGACCCAGTACTTC.

This clonotype was observed a few times. The V call is TRBV20-1, the J call TRBJ2-1; 12 nucleotides line up with TRBD2. The CDR3 spans 13 residues. Germline lookup yields CDR1 DFQATT and CDR2 SNEGSKA (reference sequence). V lost 8 bases to trimming and J lost 6 bases; unmatched junction nucleotides: 5. CDR3 sequence reads: CSLTSGRPNEQFF. The CDR3 coding sequence is TGCAGTTTGACTAGCGGGAGACCCAATGAGCAGTTCTTC.

This clonotype was detected a few times. This chain's CDR3 is CASSLETGFYGYTF. The CDR3 DNA reads as TGTGCCAGCAGTTTAGAAACAGGATTCTATGGCTACACCTTC. V gene TRBV12-3 or TRBV12-4 combines with J gene TRBJ1-2; a weak D match, TRBD1 (5 bases). The CDR3 spans 14 residues. V lost 1 base to trimming and J lost 4 bases, with 10 bases between them.

The V and J genes are TRBV29-1 and TRBJ2-3; D not certain. CDR1 and CDR2 (germline): SQVTM, ANQGSEA. Trimming left V 7 bases short and J 1 base short, with 9 bases between. This CDR3 region has 12 residues. CDR3 DNA: TGCAGCGCAGGAATGGGCACAGATACGCAGTATTTT. This encodes CSAGMGTDTQYF.

This clonotype was detected only a few times. This sequence joins TRBV13 and TRBJ2-2; D is ambiguous. The germline gives CDR1 PRHDT, CDR2 FYEKMQ (reference sequence). The CDR3 covers 12 residues. V lost 8 bases and J lost 6, with 10 bases in between. CDR3: CASQVGSGELFF. DNA of the CDR3: TGTGCCAGCCAAGTTGGGTCCGGGGAGCTGTTTTTT.

The rearrangement joins TRBV7-9 to TRBJ2-5, with no clear D. Germline CDR1 reads SEHNR; CDR2 reads FQNEAQ (reference sequence). The CDR3 covers 13 residues. Between the trimmed V and J ends, which lost 5 bases and 11 bases, there was a span of 18 bases. The CDR3 sequence is CASSQKGTREQYF. In nucleotides, the CDR3 is TGTGCCAGCAGCCAGAAGGGTACTCGTGAGCAGTACTTC.

The V and J genes are TRBV12-3 or TRBV12-4 and TRBJ2-7, with D unclear. V lost 1 base to trimming and J lost 0 bases, with 7 bases between them. The length of the CDR3 is 14 residues. The CDR3 here is CASSLEAGSYEQYF. CDR3 DNA: TGTGCCAGCAGTTTAGAAGCTGGCTCCTACGAGCAGTACTTC.